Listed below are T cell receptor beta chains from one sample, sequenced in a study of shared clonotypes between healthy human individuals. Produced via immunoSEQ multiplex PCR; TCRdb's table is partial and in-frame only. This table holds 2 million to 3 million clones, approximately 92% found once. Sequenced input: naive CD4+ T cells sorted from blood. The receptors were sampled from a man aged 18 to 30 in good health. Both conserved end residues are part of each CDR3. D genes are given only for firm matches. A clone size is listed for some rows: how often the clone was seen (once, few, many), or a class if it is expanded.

cdr3_aa: CASSHAGTGGYEKLFF
cdr3_nt: TGTGCCAGCAGCCATGCCGGGACAGGGGGCTATGAAAAACTGTTTTTT
j_call: TRBJ1-4
clone_size: NA
v_call: TRBV14
d_call: TRBD1

cdr3_aa: CASSGRGGSGYTF
cdr3_nt: TGTGCCAGCAGTGGGAGGGGGGGCAGTGGCTACACCTTC
j_call: TRBJ1-2
clone_size: NA
v_call: TRBV6-5
d_call: NA

cdr3_aa: CASSLDQTYTGELFF
cdr3_nt: TGCGCCAGCAGCTTGGATCAGACCTACACCGGGGAGCTGTTTTTT
j_call: TRBJ2-2
clone_size: NA
v_call: TRBV5-1
d_call: NA

cdr3_aa: CASSYGDRTSTDTQYF
cdr3_nt: TGTGCCAGCAGCTACGGGGACAGGACTAGCACAGATACGCAGTATTTT
j_call: TRBJ2-3
clone_size: NA
v_call: TRBV7-9
d_call: TRBD1

cdr3_aa: CASSQDQEATDMNTEAFF
cdr3_nt: TGCGCCAGCAGCCAAGATCAAGAGGCGACCGATATGAACACTGAAGCTTTCTTT
j_call: TRBJ1-1
clone_size: NA
v_call: TRBV4-3
d_call: NA

cdr3_aa: CASSSGTSWYEQYF
cdr3_nt: TGTGCCAGCAGCTCCGGGACTAGCTGGTACGAGCAGTACTTC
j_call: TRBJ2-7
clone_size: NA
v_call: TRBV5-6
d_call: TRBD2

cdr3_aa: CASSTLTQSWGGGSPLHF
cdr3_nt: TGTGCCAGCAGTACCCTCACCCAATCGTGGGGTGGGGGGTCACCCCTCCACTTT
j_call: TRBJ1-6
clone_size: NA
v_call: TRBV2
d_call: NA

cdr3_aa: CASSRGLWTDTQYF
cdr3_nt: TGCGCCAGCAGCCGGGGACTATGGACAGATACGCAGTATTTT
j_call: TRBJ2-3
clone_size: NA
v_call: TRBV5-1
d_call: TRBD2

cdr3_aa: CAISESNRAAGQDGAFF
cdr3_nt: TGTGCCATCAGTGAGTCAAACAGGGCGGCGGGGCAAGATGGAGCTTTCTTT
j_call: TRBJ1-1
clone_size: NA
v_call: TRBV10-3
d_call: NA

cdr3_aa: CASSDIMGGTSRGLEQYF
cdr3_nt: TGTGCCAGCAGTGATATAATGGGTGGGACTAGCCGAGGTCTCGAGCAGTACTTC
j_call: TRBJ2-7
clone_size: NA
v_call: TRBV6-4
d_call: TRBD2

cdr3_aa: CASSEGANPYNEQFF
cdr3_nt: TGCGCCAGCAGCGAGGGTGCAAACCCCTACAATGAGCAGTTCTTC
j_call: TRBJ2-1
clone_size: NA
v_call: TRBV5-1
d_call: NA

cdr3_aa: CASRIQGLNSPLHF
cdr3_nt: TGTGCCAGCAGAATTCAGGGTCTGAATTCACCCCTCCACTTT
j_call: TRBJ1-6
clone_size: NA
v_call: TRBV6-1
d_call: NA

cdr3_aa: CAITGMRYSGELFF
cdr3_nt: TGTGCCATCACGGGAATGAGGTATTCCGGGGAGCTGTTTTTT
j_call: TRBJ2-2
clone_size: NA
v_call: TRBV10-3
d_call: NA

cdr3_aa: CASSQLAGGPSEQFF
cdr3_nt: TGTGCCAGCAGTCAACTAGCGGGGGGGCCTAGTGAGCAGTTCTTC
j_call: TRBJ2-1
clone_size: NA
v_call: TRBV6-4
d_call: TRBD2

cdr3_aa: CASSPQGANTGELFF
cdr3_nt: TGTGCCAGCAGCCCACAGGGGGCGAACACCGGGGAGCTGTTTTTT
j_call: TRBJ2-2
clone_size: NA
v_call: TRBV14
d_call: TRBD1

cdr3_aa: CASRKDRSANSPLHF
cdr3_nt: TGTGCCAGCAGGAAAGATAGGTCGGCAAATTCACCCCTCCACTTT
j_call: TRBJ1-6
clone_size: NA
v_call: TRBV6-5
d_call: NA

cdr3_aa: CASNPTGLYEQYF
cdr3_nt: TGTGCCAGCAATCCGACAGGGCTGTACGAGCAGTACTTC
j_call: TRBJ2-7
clone_size: NA
v_call: TRBV6-1
d_call: TRBD1

cdr3_aa: CASSYSSGQSSYEQYF
cdr3_nt: TGTGCCAGCAGTTATTCTTCCGGACAGAGCTCCTACGAGCAGTACTTC
j_call: TRBJ2-7
clone_size: NA
v_call: TRBV6-5
d_call: NA

cdr3_aa: CTSIRDRGGSYGYTF
cdr3_nt: TGCACCAGCATCCGGGACAGGGGCGGGAGCTATGGCTACACCTTC
j_call: TRBJ1-2
clone_size: NA
v_call: TRBV1
d_call: NA

cdr3_aa: CASIQSGQNTEAFF
cdr3_nt: TGTGCCAGCATCCAATCGGGACAGAACACTGAAGCTTTCTTT
j_call: TRBJ1-1
clone_size: NA
v_call: TRBV6-6
d_call: NA

cdr3_aa: CASSFGDRVHEQFF
cdr3_nt: TGTGCCAGCAGTTTTGGGGACAGGGTGCATGAGCAGTTCTTC
j_call: TRBJ2-1
clone_size: NA
v_call: TRBV27
d_call: TRBD1

cdr3_aa: CASSVRQYEQYF
cdr3_nt: TGTGCCAGCAGCGTTAGACAGTACGAGCAGTACTTC
j_call: TRBJ2-7
clone_size: NA
v_call: TRBV7-9
d_call: NA

cdr3_aa: CAISGTSGTGNEQFF
cdr3_nt: TGTGCCATCAGTGGGACTAGCGGGACTGGAAATGAGCAGTTCTTC
j_call: TRBJ2-1
clone_size: NA
v_call: TRBV10-3
d_call: TRBD2

cdr3_aa: CASSRSTDTQYF
cdr3_nt: TGTGCCAGCAGCCGTAGCACAGATACGCAGTATTTT
j_call: TRBJ2-3
clone_size: NA
v_call: TRBV7-2
d_call: NA

cdr3_aa: CASTSGSANEKLFF
cdr3_nt: TGCGCCAGCACGTCGGGGTCGGCTAATGAAAAACTGTTTTTT
j_call: TRBJ1-4
clone_size: few
v_call: TRBV5-1
d_call: NA

cdr3_aa: CAWRRDYNEQFF
cdr3_nt: TGTGCCTGGAGGCGGGACTACAATGAGCAGTTCTTC
j_call: TRBJ2-1
clone_size: NA
v_call: TRBV30
d_call: NA

cdr3_aa: CASSQYPSLSGYGYTF
cdr3_nt: TGTGCCAGCTCACAATATCCCAGCCTTAGTGGCTATGGCTACACCTTC
j_call: TRBJ1-2
clone_size: NA
v_call: TRBV18
d_call: NA

cdr3_aa: CATNLGGIADTQYF
cdr3_nt: TGTGCCACCAATCTAGGGGGGATCGCAGATACGCAGTATTTT
j_call: TRBJ2-3
clone_size: NA
v_call: TRBV15
d_call: NA

cdr3_aa: CASSLGWAGQSSGNTIYF
cdr3_nt: TGCGCCAGCAGCTTGGGATGGGCAGGCCAGAGCTCTGGAAACACCATATATTTT
j_call: TRBJ1-3
clone_size: NA
v_call: TRBV5-1
d_call: NA

cdr3_aa: CASSISPGNEKLFF
cdr3_nt: TGTGCCAGTAGTATCTCGCCCGGGAATGAAAAACTGTTTTTT
j_call: TRBJ1-4
clone_size: NA
v_call: TRBV19
d_call: NA

cdr3_aa: CASSYYYSDRDYGYTF
cdr3_nt: TGTGCCAGCAGTTACTATTATTCGGACAGGGACTATGGCTACACCTTC
j_call: TRBJ1-2
clone_size: NA
v_call: TRBV6-5
d_call: TRBD1

cdr3_aa: CATSRDRVGNEQFF
cdr3_nt: TGTGCCACCAGCAGGGACAGGGTGGGGAATGAGCAGTTCTTC
j_call: TRBJ2-1
clone_size: NA
v_call: TRBV15
d_call: TRBD1

cdr3_aa: CAASERGDTQYF
cdr3_nt: TGTGCCGCCTCTGAGAGGGGAGATACGCAGTATTTT
j_call: TRBJ2-3
clone_size: NA
v_call: TRBV10-3
d_call: NA

cdr3_aa: CASSSGLAGASYEQYF
cdr3_nt: TGTGCCAGCAGCTCGGGACTAGCGGGGGCCTCCTACGAGCAGTACTTC
j_call: TRBJ2-7
clone_size: few
v_call: TRBV5-5
d_call: TRBD2

cdr3_aa: CASSEEGLGYNEQFF
cdr3_nt: TGTGCCAGCAGTGAGGAGGGACTGGGCTACAATGAGCAGTTCTTC
j_call: TRBJ2-1
clone_size: once
v_call: TRBV25-1
d_call: NA

cdr3_aa: CASSADGTSRNEQFF
cdr3_nt: TGTGCCAGCAGCGCTGACGGGACTAGCCGGAATGAGCAGTTCTTC
j_call: TRBJ2-1
clone_size: NA
v_call: TRBV9
d_call: TRBD2

cdr3_aa: CASSQEASGGLQYF
cdr3_nt: TGTGCCAGCAGCCAAGAGGCTAGCGGGGGTTTGCAGTATTTT
j_call: TRBJ2-3
clone_size: NA
v_call: TRBV4-2
d_call: TRBD2

cdr3_aa: CASSPPSLAGGPWNEQFF
cdr3_nt: TGTGCCAGCTCACCACCCTCGCTAGCGGGAGGGCCCTGGAATGAGCAGTTCTTC
j_call: TRBJ2-1
clone_size: NA
v_call: TRBV18
d_call: TRBD2

cdr3_aa: CASSFFGNTIYF
cdr3_nt: TGTGCCAGCAGTTTTTTCGGAAACACCATATATTTT
j_call: TRBJ1-3
clone_size: NA
v_call: TRBV28
d_call: NA

cdr3_aa: CASSHLGPSPYGYTF
cdr3_nt: TGTGCCAGCAGCCACCTGGGCCCTTCACCCTATGGCTACACCTTC
j_call: TRBJ1-2
clone_size: NA
v_call: TRBV7-2
d_call: NA

cdr3_aa: CASSYSGGASNQPQHF
cdr3_nt: TGTGCCAGCAGTTACTCCGGGGGGGCCAGCAATCAGCCCCAGCATTTT
j_call: TRBJ1-5
clone_size: NA
v_call: TRBV6-6
d_call: NA